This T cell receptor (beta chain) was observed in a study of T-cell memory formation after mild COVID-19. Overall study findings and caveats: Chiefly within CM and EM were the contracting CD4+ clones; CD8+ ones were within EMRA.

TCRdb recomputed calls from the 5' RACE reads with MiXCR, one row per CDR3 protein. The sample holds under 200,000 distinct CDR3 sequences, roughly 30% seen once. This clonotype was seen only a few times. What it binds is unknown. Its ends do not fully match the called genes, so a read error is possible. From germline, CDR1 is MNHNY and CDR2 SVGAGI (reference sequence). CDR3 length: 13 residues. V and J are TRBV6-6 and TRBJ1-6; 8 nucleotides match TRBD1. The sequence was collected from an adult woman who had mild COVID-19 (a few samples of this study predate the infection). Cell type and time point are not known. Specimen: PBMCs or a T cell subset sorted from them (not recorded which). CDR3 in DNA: TGTGCCAGCAAGCCGGACAGGGTGGAGGTTCCTCTTTTT. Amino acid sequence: CASKPDRVEVPLF.